This TCR beta chain was recovered during a study of shared clonotypes between healthy human individuals (dated by TCRdb to 2018 to 2020). Broadly, across the study: The cohort included three men and a couple of women between 18 and 49 years of age. To increase sequencing depth and limit assay-specific biases, TCR repertoire library preparation and sequencing were carried out by different laboratories using diverse techniques. Blood TCR repertoires of about 5 healthy adults were deeply sequenced to estimate repertoire size and the extent of clonotype sharing between individuals. For each donor, CD4 naive and CD4 memory were each run on three plates, CD8 naive on two plates, and CD8 memory on one plate. Between about 0.8 and 9 billion PBMCs per donor were obtained by leukapheresis.

The germline V gene provides CDR1 SGHRS and CDR2 YFSETQ. Trimming takes 0 bases off V and 7 bases off J; junction bases not matched to a gene: 4. Inclusive of the bounding cysteine and phenylalanine, the CDR3 is 15 residues long. Only CDR3 DNA is held: 45 bases, read in frame from base 1. Healthy HIV-negative adults with no recently reported acute infections or vaccinations were included as donors. Every donor was a Caucasian adult living in Nashville, Tennessee, USA. CD4+ T cells were enriched through magnetic negative selection, after which naive cells were positively selected on CD45RA and the remaining negative fraction served as the memory subset. Blood was obtained by leukapheresis, after which PBMCs were separated by Ficoll-Histopaque density gradient centrifugation and cryopreserved in liquid nitrogen vapor phase. Analytical flow cytometry was used to check the purity and quantity of each magnetically sorted T cell population. Genomic DNA was isolated from each sorted fraction and quantified by UV absorbance on a Nanodrop 2000c.

Using the deep immunoSEQ assay, multiplex PCR amplified TCR CDR3 regions from genomic DNA. Extracted genomic DNA from each cell subset was distributed evenly across all wells of several immunoSEQ 96-well plates, and each plate was treated as a replicate. For sorted subsets, each replicate PCR was loaded with 150 to 250 ng genomic DNA, equivalent to 25,000 to 30,000 T cell genomes. Purified libraries were measured with a Qubit 3.0 fluorometer, size-checked on a Bioanalyzer 2100, and measured again with the KAPA Library Quantification kit. Every immunoSEQ 96-well plate was sequenced on a dedicated single-read 150-cycle Illumina NextSeq 550 flow cell. In the paper's pipeline: The immunoSEQ output contained only junctional sequences without quality scores, so filtering could not match that applied to full-length reads. Sequences were annotated with PyIR, a Python wrapper for IgBLAST v1.9, using IMGT germline references to assign V/J genes and CDR3. Reads with weak V/J assignments (E-value above 1e-6), missing CDR3, stop codons, out-of-frame junctions, or ambiguous translated residues were removed. A V3J clonotype was defined by an identical inferred V gene, J gene, and CDR3 amino acid sequence. To compute the percentage overlap between repertoires, the number of shared unique clonotypes was divided by the size of the smaller repertoire. Repertoire richness was assessed with RTK rarefaction, the Chao1 estimator, and Recon v2.1 estimates of unobserved clonotypes. For all TCRbeta clonotypes obtained by the gDNA method from a handful of donors, generation probabilities were computed with OLGA. This immuneACCESS table, as held by TCRdb, lists in-frame sequences with V and J called but not all clones. Of the missing ones, under half trace to an unresolved V gene in checked studies; the others have no known cause. V and J calls and clone size are copied from that table; D and trimming were computed from the DNA. The sample profile shows about 1.1 million clones; about 72% of them were found once. The top ten constitute approximately 0.9% of the sample.

Here is what the overall study found, with its caveats: Higher generation probabilities were observed for clonotypes shared by all four sorted-subset donors than for non-shared clonotypes. Sampling was restricted to blood, and TCR repertoires in tissues likely differ from the TCR repertoires found in blood. Rarefaction of sorted-subset datasets indicated incomplete sequencing despite the large sequencing depth. Sharing across a few donors was observed for approximately 4.6% of naive CD4, 3% to 3.5% of naive CD8, about 2.3% of memory CD4, and roughly 0.43% of memory CD8 clonotypes. Estimated clonotype richness was generally larger for naive than for memory subsets. The small number of donors limited the genetic and exposure-history diversity represented. Based on pairwise subsampling, the degree of clonotype sharing among donors was expected to be affected by sequencing depth.

This clone came up once. Its antigen remains unidentified. Qualities for individual bases were not recorded, and no much larger clone is one base off. The chain joins TRBV5-1 to TRBJ2-7; 13 bases in the middle match TRBD2. Input material: memory CD4+ T cells from PBMCs. The sample's cell subset or site, from its label and the paper: CD45RA-negative fraction. The TCR was taken from a man younger than 35 in good health. Some clones in this sample may be carry-over from other donors' samples. The CDR3 amino acid sequence is: CASSLGLAGGQEQYF. The DNA sequence is given as TGCGCCAGCAGCTTGGGACTAGCGGGAGGACAGGAGCAGTACTTC.